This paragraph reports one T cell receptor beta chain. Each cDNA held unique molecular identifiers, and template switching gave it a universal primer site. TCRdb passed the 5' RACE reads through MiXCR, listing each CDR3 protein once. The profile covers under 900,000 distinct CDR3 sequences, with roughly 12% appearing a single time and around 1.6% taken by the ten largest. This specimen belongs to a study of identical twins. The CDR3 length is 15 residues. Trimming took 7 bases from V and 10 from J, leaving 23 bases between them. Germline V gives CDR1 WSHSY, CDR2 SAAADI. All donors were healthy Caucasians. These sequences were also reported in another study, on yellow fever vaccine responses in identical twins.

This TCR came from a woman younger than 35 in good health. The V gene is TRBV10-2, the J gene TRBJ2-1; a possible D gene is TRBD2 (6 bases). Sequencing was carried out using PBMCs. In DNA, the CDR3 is TGCGCCAGCACCGGAGGGCGGTACGACGGTGGGGAGCAGTTCTTC. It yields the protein CASTGGRYDGGEQFF.